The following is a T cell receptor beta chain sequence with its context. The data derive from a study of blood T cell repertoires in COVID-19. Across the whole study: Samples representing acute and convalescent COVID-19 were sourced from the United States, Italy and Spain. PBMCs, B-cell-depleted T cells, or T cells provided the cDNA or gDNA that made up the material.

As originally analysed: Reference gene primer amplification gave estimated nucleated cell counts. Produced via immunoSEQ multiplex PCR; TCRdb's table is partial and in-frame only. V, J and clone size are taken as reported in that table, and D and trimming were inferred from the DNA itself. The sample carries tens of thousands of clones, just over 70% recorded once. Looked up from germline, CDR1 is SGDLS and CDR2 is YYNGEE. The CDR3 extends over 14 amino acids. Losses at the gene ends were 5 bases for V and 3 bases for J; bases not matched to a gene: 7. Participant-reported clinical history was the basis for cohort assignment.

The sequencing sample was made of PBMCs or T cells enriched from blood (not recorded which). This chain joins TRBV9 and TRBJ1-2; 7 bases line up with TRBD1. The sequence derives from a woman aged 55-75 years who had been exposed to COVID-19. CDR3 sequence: CASSGDSKYYGYTF. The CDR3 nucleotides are TGTGCCAGCAGTGGGGACAGCAAGTACTATGGCTACACCTTC.